This TCR beta chain was obtained from a study of T cells in narcolepsy. Broader study findings: No autoreactive T cell clone sequences appeared in some memory CD4+ repertoires.

Concerning this clone: Its specificity is unknown.

Assay used: immunoSEQ multiplex PCR; TCRdb lists only in-frame clones, some missing. The sample holds approximately 32,000 clones, roughly 82% seen once. V was shortened by 5 bases and J by 9 bases, with 5 bases between the two germline ends. The CDR3 has 10 residues. The V gene's germline CDR1 is MNHNS and CDR2 SASEGT. Material for sequencing was CD45RA- memory CD4+ T cells from PBMCs. This TCR was sampled from a human donor with narcolepsy. V and J are TRBV6-1 and TRBJ1-5; D unclear. The CDR3 DNA follows: TGTGCCAGCAGTTCAAGGCCCCAGCATTTT. Translation: CASSSRPQHF.